This record looks at one TCR beta chain sequence and its context. V was clipped by 5 bases and J by 4 bases, with 19 bases between them. Germline V gene sequence: CDR1 SGHAT, CDR2 FQNNGV. CDR3 size: 16 residues. This specimen comes from a study of blood T cell repertoires in COVID-19. In the study overall: Samples representing acute and convalescent COVID-19 were sourced from the United States, Italy and Spain. Sources were T cells, B-cell-depleted T cells, or PBMCs; the material itself was cDNA or gDNA.

Original data processing: Scientists estimated how many nucleated cells there were by amplifying reference gene primers. Clones were read by immunoSEQ multiplex PCR, and TCRdb kept only the in-frame ones, dropping some. For V, J and clone size, that table is used; D and trimming come from the DNA. The table records over 40,000 clones, roughly 90% of them present only once. Material: peripheral blood. The chain recombines TRBV11-2 with TRBJ2-3; a possible D gene is TRBD2 (6 bases). This receptor was identified in a human donor in a cohort sampled during active COVID-19. The CDR3 DNA follows: TGTGCCAGCAGCCCTCGGCTAGCGTACCTCCCAGATACGCAGTATTTT. Amino acid sequence: CASSPRLAYLPDTQYF.